Listed here are 27 T cell receptor beta chains from one sample, sequenced in a study of cytomegalovirus exposure and HLA in healthy donors. PCR employed 60 Vbeta and 13 Jbeta primers. The data were produced by immunoSEQ multiplex PCR, yet TCRdb's version contains in-frame clones alone and is incomplete. The sample consists of about 210,000 clones, around 82% of them appearing once. Sequencing used PBMCs. The receptor set was obtained from a man in his forties or fifties in good health and CMV-seropositive.

The chain employs TRBV7-2 and TRBJ2-3; D perhaps matches TRBD2 (5 bases). The germline V gene encodes CDR1 SGHTA and CDR2 FQGNSA. The CDR3 totals 14 residues. The V end lost 4 bases, the J end lost 9 bases, and 17 bases lay between the germline ends. The CDR3 protein is CASSSSRAGRTQYF. DNA for the CDR3: TGTGCCAGCAGCTCTTCTCGGGCGGGTCGGACGCAGTATTTT.

With regard to this clone: The junction departs from the called germline gene at one end, perhaps through a read error. V and J are TRBV10-3 and TRBJ2-6; D perhaps matches TRBD1 (5 bases). Germline V CDR1 and CDR2: ENHRY, SYGVKD. This CDR3 contains 16 residues. The CDR3 region has the DNA TGTGCCATCAGTGAAGGACGCGTAACTGGGGCCAACGGCCTGACTTTC. Its translation: CAISEGRVTGANGLTF.

The sample holds a few counts of this clone. The gene calls are TRBV11-2 and TRBJ1-3; tentative D call: TRBD1 (5 bases). The CDR3 length is 15 residues. The germline V and J ends were trimmed by 5 bases and 1 base, with 12 bases remaining between them. Germline V gene sequence: CDR1 SGHAT, CDR2 FQNNGV. The CDR3, as DNA: TGTGCCAGCAGCCAGGACGGGACTTCTGGAAACACCATATATTTT. Amino acid sequence: CASSQDGTSGNTIYF.

The chain employs TRBV28 and TRBJ1-3; a weak D match, TRBD1 (6 bases). Germline V gene lookup returns CDR1 MDHEN and CDR2 SYDVKM. V lost 5 bases and J lost 5, with 16 bases in between. The CDR3 loop spans 15 amino acids. The CDR3 protein is CASSQTQGKRNTIYF. The CDR3 DNA reads as TGTGCCAGCAGTCAAACCCAGGGGAAGAGAAACACCATATATTTT.

This clone was seen a single time. The J gene is TRBJ1-3, the V gene TRBV5-5, with 7 nucleotides matching TRBD1. The CDR3 has 17 residues. In germline, CDR1 is SGHKS, CDR2 YYEKEE (reference sequence). The ends lost 4 bases at V and 5 bases at J; junction bases unmatched: 15. The CDR3 DNA is TGTGCCAGCAGCGCCGGACAGGTCGGGGGATCTAGAAACACCATATATTTT. Translation: CASSAGQVGGSRNTIYF. Full variable domain (rest looked up from reference TRBV5-5 and TRBJ1-3): DAGVTQSPTHLIKTRGQQVTLRCSPISGHKSVSWYQQVLGQGPQFIFQYYEKEERGRGNFPDRFSARQFPNYSSELNVNALLLGDSALYLCASSAGQVGGSRNTIYFGEGSWLTVV.

This chain joins TRBV6-6 and TRBJ2-3, with TRBD2 as a possible D gene (6 bases). CDR3 length equals 16 residues. The V gene lost 5 bases and the J gene lost 0 bases, with 15 bases spanning the gap. Germline lookup yields CDR1 MNHNY and CDR2 SVGAGI (reference sequence). The CDR3 DNA follows: TGTGCCAGCAGTCCCCGCCGCGGGACTAGCACAGATACGCAGTATTTT. It yields the protein CASSPRRGTSTDTQYF.

The chain has TRBV9 and TRBJ2-2, with 8 bases identical to TRBD2. Germline CDR1 reads SGDLS; CDR2 reads YYNGEE. After removal of 6 bases from V and 5 bases from J, the junction contained 6 bases not matched to a gene. The CDR3 has 14 amino acids. The CDR3 here is CASTLGRGTGELFF. The CDR3 DNA reads TGTGCCAGCACCCTCGGGAGGGGAACCGGGGAGCTGTTTTTT.

V is TRBV11-2 and J is TRBJ2-3; the D gene is possibly TRBD2 (5 bases). CDR3 size: 15 residues. The V end was cut by 0 bases, the J end by 8 bases, with 15 bases between. The germline V gene has CDR1 SGHAT and CDR2 FQNNGV. The CDR3 DNA sequence: TGTGCCAGCAGCTTAGAAGCGGCAGTTGGTGGTACGCAGTATTTT. This sequence encodes CASSLEAAVGGTQYF. The whole variable domain, remainder taken from reference TRBV11-2 and TRBJ2-3, is EAGVAQSPRYKIIEKRQSVAFWCNPISGHATLYWYQQILGQGPKLLIQFQNNGVVDDSQLPKDRFSAERLKGVDSTLKIQPAKLEDSAVYLCASSLEAAVGGTQYFGPGTRLTVL.

The chain employs TRBV4-2 and TRBJ1-3, with D possibly matching TRBD1 (6 bases). V lost 3 bases and J 0 bases, leaving 9 bases between the germline ends. Germline CDR1 LGHNA, CDR2 YNFKEQ. This CDR3 has 15 residues. CDR3 coding DNA: TGTGCCAGCAGCCACCTACAGGGCTCTGGAAACACCATATATTTT. It encodes CASSHLQGSGNTIYF.

V usage is TRBV5-1 and J usage is TRBJ2-7; TRBD2 aligns across 8 bases. CDR1 is SGHRS and CDR2 is YFSETQ in the germline V gene. The CDR3 has 15 residues. J gave up 7 bases and V 5 bases, and 14 bases lay outside the gene matches. The CDR3 DNA sequence: TGCGCCAGCAGGACCGGGGGGGGGACCGTACTGGAGCAGTACTTC. It codes for CASRTGGGTVLEQYF. Filled out from reference TRBV5-1 and TRBJ2-7, the complete variable domain reads KAGVTQTPRYLIKTRGQQVTLSCSPISGHRSVSWYQQTPGQGLQFLFEYFSETQRNKGNFPGRFSGRQFSNSRSEMNVSTLELGDSALYLCASRTGGGTVLEQYFGPGTRLTVT.

V and J are TRBV2 and TRBJ1-2; TRBD1 matches 7 bases. The CDR3 is 12 residues long. The germline CDR1 and CDR2 sequences are SNHLY and FYNNEI. Trimming took 8 bases from V and 4 from J; bases not matched to a gene: 4. The CDR3 spells CASRAGGYGYTF. CDR3 nucleotide sequence: TGTGCCAGCCGAGCAGGGGGCTATGGCTACACCTTC.

This rearrangement joins TRBV12-5 to TRBJ2-5; 7 bases are shared with TRBD1. The CDR3 contains 13 residues. V lost 7 bases to trimming and J lost 1 base; unmatched junction nucleotides: 3. From germline, CDR1 is LGHNT and CDR2 FRNRAP. The CDR3 is CASARDSQETQYF. CDR3 in DNA: TGTGCTAGTGCTAGGGACAGCCAAGAGACCCAGTACTTC.

The rearrangement uses TRBV19 and TRBJ2-7; 10 positions agree with TRBD2. J gave up 6 bases and V 2 bases, and 7 bases lay outside the gene matches. Germline loops: CDR1 LNHDA, CDR2 SQIVND (reference sequence). The CDR3 length is 15 residues. CDR3 protein: CASSIWLAGVIEQYF. The CDR3 DNA is TGTGCCAGTAGTATATGGCTAGCGGGAGTAATCGAGCAGTACTTC. Drawing the rest from reference TRBV19 and TRBJ2-7, the complete variable domain is DGGITQSPKYLFRKEGQNVTLSCEQNLNHDAMYWYRQDPGQGLRLIYYSQIVNDFQKGDIAEGYSVSREKKESFPLTVTSAQKNPTAFYLCASSIWLAGVIEQYFGPGTRLTVT.

This CDR3 reads CASSSLSRNTEAFF. CDR3 nucleotide sequence: TGTGCCAGCAGCTCCCTCTCTCGGAACACTGAAGCTTTCTTT. This sequence joins TRBV7-9 and TRBJ1-1, with no clear D. The ends were cut back, 4 bases at V and 1 base at J, with 10 bases in the middle. The CDR3 length is 14 residues. Germline V gene sequence: CDR1 SEHNR, CDR2 FQNEAQ (reference sequence). Filled out from reference TRBV7-9 and TRBJ1-1, the complete variable domain reads DTGVSQNPRHKITKRGQNVTFRCDPISEHNRLYWYRQTLGQGPEFLTYFQNEAQLEKSRLLSDRFSAERPKGSFSTLEIQRTEQGDSAMYLCASSSLSRNTEAFFGQGTRLTVV.

The chain employs TRBV7-3 and TRBJ1-1, with D perhaps TRBD1 (6 bases). CDR3 length equals 14 residues. V gave up 5 bases and J gave up 4 bases, with 14 bases separating them. Germline-derived CDR1 and CDR2 are SGHTA and FQGTGA. The DNA of the CDR3 is TGTGCCAGCAGCCCACAGGGTTATAGCACTGAAGCTTTCTTT. It codes for CASSPQGYSTEAFF.

The CDR3 spells CASSLRGTDNEKLFF. The CDR3 nucleotides read TGTGCCAGCAGTTTACGCGGGACAGATAATGAAAAACTGTTTTTT. The rearrangement joins TRBV27 to TRBJ1-4; 7 nucleotides align to TRBD1. The CDR3 spans 15 residues. From germline, CDR1 is MNHEY and CDR2 SMNVEV (reference sequence). V was clipped by 2 bases and J by 4 bases; unmatched bases: 4. Full variable domain (outside the CDR3, taken from reference TRBV27 and TRBJ1-4): EAQVTQNPRYLITVTGKKLTVTCSQNMNHEYMSWYRQDPGLGLRQIYYSMNVEVTDKGDVPEGYKVSRKEKRNFPLILESPSPNQTSLYFCASSLRGTDNEKLFFGSGTQLSVL.

The rearrangement uses TRBV25-1 and TRBJ2-1; TRBD2 matches 10 bases. The CDR3 sequence is 17 residues long. V lost 2 bases to trimming and J lost 0 bases; unmatched junction nucleotides: 4. Germline V lookup: CDR1 MGHDK, CDR2 SYGVNS. The CDR3 sequence: CASSELAGASSYNEQFF. The DNA for the CDR3 is TGTGCCAGCAGTGAACTAGCGGGGGCGAGCTCCTACAATGAGCAGTTCTTC.

The CDR3 spells CASSPGTGFTQPQHF. Written as DNA, the CDR3 is TGTGCCAGCAGCCCTGGGACAGGGTTTACGCAGCCCCAGCATTTT. The V and J genes are TRBV5-5 and TRBJ1-5; 9 nucleotides agree with TRBD1. CDR1 is SGHKS, CDR2 YYEKEE, per germline (reference sequence). Trimming at V came to 4 bases and at J to 7 bases, leaving 9 bases not matched to a gene. CDR3 length: 15 residues.

The rearrangement joins TRBV4-2 to TRBJ2-1, with 8 positions matching TRBD2. This CDR3 is built from 16 residues. The V gene's germline CDR1 is LGHNA and CDR2 YNFKEQ. The ends lost 7 bases at V and 4 bases at J; junction bases unmatched: 12. In DNA, the CDR3 is TGTGCCAGCAACCCTTCAGCGGGAGCTTCGTACAATGAGCAGTTCTTC. It codes for CASNPSAGASYNEQFF.

The chain recombines TRBV28 with TRBJ1-2, with 9 bases lining up with TRBD1. Germline trimming cut 4 bases from V and 9 bases from J; bases unmatched to any gene: 21. This CDR3 spans 18 amino acids. Germline V gene sequence: CDR1 MDHEN, CDR2 SYDVKM. DNA of the CDR3: TGTGCCAGCAGTTCACTCGTAGGACAGGGGCCACCAGGTGACAGCTACACCTTC. Translation: CASSSLVGQGPPGDSYTF.

As for this clone: The sample contains more than one DNA sequence encoding this CDR3. The chain employs TRBV5-1 and TRBJ2-5; 10 nucleotides agree with TRBD1. Trimming cost V 2 bases and J 5 bases; bases outside gene matches: 3. The germline V gene encodes CDR1 SGHRS and CDR2 YFSETQ. The CDR3 totals 14 residues. The CDR3 loop reads CASSLGTGEETQYF. In DNA, the CDR3 is TGCGCCAGCAGCTTAGGGACAGGGGAGGAGACCCAGTACTTC.

A single count supports this clone. The rearrangement links TRBV19 to TRBJ2-3; 10 bases agree with TRBD2. Trimming took 1 base from V and 5 from J; bases not matched to a gene: 6. Per the germline V gene, CDR1 is LNHDA and CDR2 is SQIVND (reference sequence). This CDR3 spans 16 amino acids. The CDR3 sequence: CASSIALAGAQDTQYF. CDR3 nucleotides: TGTGCCAGTAGTATAGCGCTAGCGGGAGCTCAAGATACGCAGTATTTT.

V usage is TRBV25-1 and J usage is TRBJ1-2; tentatively, D is TRBD1 (6 bases). The germline CDR1 and CDR2 sequences are MGHDK and SYGVNS. V was shortened by 9 bases and J by 2 bases, with 10 bases between the two germline ends. This CDR3 has 12 residues. This CDR3 is CASGDRNYGYTF. DNA of the CDR3: TGTGCCAGTGGTGACAGGAACTATGGCTACACCTTC.

The gene calls are TRBV4-2 and TRBJ2-3; D is possibly TRBD2 (6 bases). Germline CDR1 reads LGHNA; CDR2 reads YNFKEQ. V was cut by 1 base and J by 7 bases, with 18 bases left in between. The CDR3 is 16 amino acids. CDR3: CASSQVGDSGVNTQYF. As DNA, the CDR3 is TGTGCCAGCAGCCAAGTCGGTGATAGCGGAGTCAATACGCAGTATTTT.

The rearrangement links TRBV18 to TRBJ2-3; 9 positions agree with TRBD2. V lost 2 bases and J lost 2; bases outside the gene matches: 5. Per germline, CDR1 KGHSH and CDR2 LQKENI. The CDR3 runs to 16 residues. The CDR3 spells CASSPRASGATDTQYF. For the CDR3, the DNA is TGTGCCAGCTCACCAAGGGCTAGCGGGGCCACAGATACGCAGTATTTT.

This chain links TRBV11-2 with TRBJ2-2; 7 nucleotides match TRBD1. The ends lost 5 bases at V and 7 bases at J; junction bases unmatched: 10. CDR3 length equals 15 residues. CDR1 is SGHAT, CDR2 FQNNGV, per germline. Here the CDR3 DNA reads TGTGCCAGCAGCCTAAGACTACAGGGGAGCGGGGAGCTGTTTTTT. Translation gives CASSLRLQGSGELFF. Using reference TRBV11-2 and TRBJ2-2 for the parts outside the CDR3, the full variable domain is EAGVAQSPRYKIIEKRQSVAFWCNPISGHATLYWYQQILGQGPKLLIQFQNNGVVDDSQLPKDRFSAERLKGVDSTLKIQPAKLEDSAVYLCASSLRLQGSGELFFGEGSRLTVL.

Concerning this clone: A junction boundary mismatches the germline segment, possibly from a read error. This rearrangement joins TRBV5-5 to TRBJ2-5; TRBD2 matches at 10 bases. Germline loops: CDR1 SGHKS, CDR2 YYEKEE (reference sequence). The CDR3 has 14 amino acids. The CDR3 sequence: CACRLAGVGETQYF. DNA for the CDR3: TGTGCCTGCAGACTAGCGGGTGTCGGGGAGACCCAGTACTTC.